This T cell receptor beta chain emerged from a study of T cell repertoires in cytomegalovirus infection. This clonotype came up a few times. The antigen is not known. Germline V gene sequence: CDR1 SGHAT, CDR2 FQNNGV. Trimming took off 4 bases at V and 0 bases at J, with 19 bases between the two ends. CDR3 length: 17 amino acids. TCRdb reanalysed the reads using MiXCR and keeps one entry per CDR3 protein. The sample lists approximately 730,000 distinct CDR3 sequences; approximately 33% were seen once. The sequence was obtained from a human donor in good health (CMV status not recorded). Some clones in this sample may be carry-over from other donors' samples. This chain uses TRBV11-2 with TRBJ2-7; D ambiguous. The sample consisted of cultured PBMCs, taken from culture after CMV antigen stimulation. The CDR3, as DNA: TGTGCCAGCAGCTCCCGACGGGTCCCCCCCTTCTCCTACGAGCAGTACTTC. Translating gives CASSSRRVPPFSYEQYF.